This entry lists 8 T cell receptor beta chains sequenced from one sample in a study of T cell repertoires in ileal Crohn's disease. Method: immunoSEQ multiplex PCR; TCRdb's copy keeps in-frame clones and lacks some. This table holds roughly 20,000 clones, around 70% found once. The sample's time point: neoterminal ileum biopsy at postoperative endoscopy, about 6 months after surgery. Sequenced sample: ileal tissue. These receptors were collected from an adult with Crohn's disease.

V and J are TRBV6-5 and TRBJ2-3; the D gene is possibly TRBD2 (6 bases). Trimming removed 2 bases from V and 4 bases from J, with 13 bases in between. CDR3 length equals 15 residues. Germline V gene data show CDR1 as MNHEY and CDR2 as SVGAGI. CDR3 bases: TGTGCCAGCAGTTACGAACTAGCTCGCCCAGATACGCAGTATTTT. Its translation: CASSYELARPDTQYF.

This clone was seen only once. The rearrangement uses TRBV15 and TRBJ2-2, with 7 bases lining up with TRBD2. CDR1 is LNHNV, CDR2 YYDKDF, per germline (reference sequence). V shed 9 bases, J shed 1 base, and the junction held 8 bases outside the gene matches. This CDR3 comprises 15 residues. The CDR3 sequence is CATNLGGENTGELFF. The CDR3 nucleotides are TGTGCCACTAACCTGGGAGGGGAGAACACCGGGGAGCTGTTTTTT.

This clone showed up just a few times. The chain couples TRBV27 to TRBJ2-5; tentatively, D is TRBD2 (6 bases). The CDR3 consists of 15 residues. Germline CDR1 and CDR2: MNHEY and SMNVEV (reference sequence). Trimming took off 2 bases at V and 0 bases at J, with 10 bases between the two ends. The CDR3: CASSLEGRYQETQYF. Written as DNA, the CDR3 is TGTGCCAGCAGTTTAGAGGGGAGGTACCAAGAGACCCAGTACTTC.

This clone was picked up a small number of times. The chain combines TRBV6-5 with TRBJ1-4, with 8 bases aligning to TRBD1. Germline values: CDR1 MNHEY, CDR2 SVGAGI. The CDR3 length is 14 residues. Trimming cost V 8 bases and J 8 bases; bases outside gene matches: 10. CDR3 DNA sequence: TGTGCCAGCCGTCCAGCAGGGGGCGAAGAAAAACTGTTTTTT. As protein: CASRPAGGEEKLFF.

V gene TRBV6-4 combines with J gene TRBJ2-2, with 8 bases lining up with TRBD2. Germline CDR1 MRHNA, CDR2 SNTAGT. The CDR3 covers 14 residues. V gave up 3 bases and J gave up 6 bases; unmatched junction bases: 3. CDR3: CASSDSGGSGELFF. Here the CDR3 DNA reads TGTGCCAGCAGTGATTCGGGAGGGTCCGGGGAGCTGTTTTTT.

This chain connects TRBV21-1 to TRBJ2-7; no check of the table's D call, TRBD2, against the DNA was made. TRBV21-1 is a listed pseudogene. The CDR3 has 15 amino acids. CDR3 in DNA: TGTGCCAGCAGCAAAGCGGGGAGACCAACCTACGAGCAGTACTTC. It specifies CASSKAGRPTYEQYF.

The chain recombines TRBV6-1 with TRBJ2-7, with 10 bases matching TRBD2. The CDR3 loop spans 14 amino acids. Losses at the gene ends were 6 bases for V and 3 bases for J; bases not matched to a gene: 5. Germline V gene lookup returns CDR1 MNHNS and CDR2 SASEGT. CDR3 region: CASRASGRLYEQYF. CDR3 DNA: TGTGCCAGCAGAGCTAGCGGGAGACTCTACGAGCAGTACTTC.

This chain links TRBV30 with TRBJ2-3; 13 nucleotides agree with TRBD2. Germline trimming cut 2 bases from V and 4 bases from J; bases unmatched to any gene: 3. Germline CDR1 reads GTSNPN; CDR2 reads SVGIG (reference sequence). The CDR3 length is 15 residues. This CDR3 reads CAWSWTSGSSDTQYF. The CDR3 DNA reads as TGTGCCTGGAGTTGGACTAGCGGGAGTTCAGATACGCAGTATTTT. The whole variable domain, filled in from reference TRBV30 and TRBJ2-3, reads SQTIHQWPATLVQPVGSPLSLECTVEGTSNPNLYWYRQAAGRGLQLLFYSVGIGQISSEVPQNLSASRPQDRQFILSSKKLLLSDSGFYLCAWSWTSGSSDTQYFGPGTRLTVL.